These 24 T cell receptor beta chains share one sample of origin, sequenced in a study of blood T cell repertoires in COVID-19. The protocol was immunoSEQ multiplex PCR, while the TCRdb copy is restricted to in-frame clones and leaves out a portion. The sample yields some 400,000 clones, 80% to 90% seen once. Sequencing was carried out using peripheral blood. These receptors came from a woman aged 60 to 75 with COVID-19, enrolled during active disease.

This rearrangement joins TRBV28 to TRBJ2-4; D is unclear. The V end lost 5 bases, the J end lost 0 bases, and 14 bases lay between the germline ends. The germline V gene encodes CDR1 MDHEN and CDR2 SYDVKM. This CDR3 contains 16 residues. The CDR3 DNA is TGTGCCAGCAGTCCCCCTTCTCCCTTAGCCAAAAACATTCAGTACTTC. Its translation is CASSPPSPLAKNIQYF.

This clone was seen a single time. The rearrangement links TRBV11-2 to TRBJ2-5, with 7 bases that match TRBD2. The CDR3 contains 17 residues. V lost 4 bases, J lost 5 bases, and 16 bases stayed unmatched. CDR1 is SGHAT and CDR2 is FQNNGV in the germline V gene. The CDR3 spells CASSYSWGGGTGETQYF. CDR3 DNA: TGTGCCAGCAGCTACAGCTGGGGCGGGGGAACGGGGGAGACCCAGTACTTC. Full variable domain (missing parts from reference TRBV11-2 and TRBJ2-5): EAGVAQSPRYKIIEKRQSVAFWCNPISGHATLYWYQQILGQGPKLLIQFQNNGVVDDSQLPKDRFSAERLKGVDSTLKIQPAKLEDSAVYLCASSYSWGGGTGETQYFGPGTRLLVL.

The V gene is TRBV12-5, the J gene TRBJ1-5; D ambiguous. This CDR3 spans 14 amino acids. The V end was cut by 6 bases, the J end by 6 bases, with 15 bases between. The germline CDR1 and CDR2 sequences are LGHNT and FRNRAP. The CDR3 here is CASGSDGVSQPQHF. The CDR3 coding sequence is TGTGCTAGTGGCTCGGACGGGGTCAGTCAGCCCCAGCATTTT.

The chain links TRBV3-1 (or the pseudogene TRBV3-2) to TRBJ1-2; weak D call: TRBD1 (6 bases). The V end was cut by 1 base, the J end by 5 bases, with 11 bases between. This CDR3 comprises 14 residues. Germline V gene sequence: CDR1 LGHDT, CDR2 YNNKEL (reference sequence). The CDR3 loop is CASSQGWDKYGYTF. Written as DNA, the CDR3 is TGTGCCAGCAGCCAAGGGTGGGACAAGTATGGCTACACCTTC.

The chain's CDR3 is CASSEQGYGYTF. The CDR3 coding sequence is TGTGCCAGCAGTGAACAGGGCTATGGCTACACCTTC. The chain is built from TRBV25-1 and TRBJ1-2; D is possibly TRBD1 (5 bases). The V and J ends lost 2 bases and 4 bases respectively, with 5 bases between them. Germline V gene data show CDR1 as MGHDK and CDR2 as SYGVNS. The CDR3 runs to 12 residues.

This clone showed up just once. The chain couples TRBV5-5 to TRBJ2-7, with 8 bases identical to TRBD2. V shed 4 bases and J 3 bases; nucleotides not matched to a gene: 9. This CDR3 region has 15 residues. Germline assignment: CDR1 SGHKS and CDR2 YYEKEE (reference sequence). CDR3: CASSPGPGLVYEQYF. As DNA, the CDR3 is TGTGCCAGCAGCCCCGGACCGGGACTAGTCTACGAGCAGTACTTC. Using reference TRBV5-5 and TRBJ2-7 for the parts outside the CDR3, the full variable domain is DAGVTQSPTHLIKTRGQQVTLRCSPISGHKSVSWYQQVLGQGPQFIFQYYEKEERGRGNFPDRFSARQFPNYSSELNVNALLLGDSALYLCASSPGPGLVYEQYFGPGTRLTVT.

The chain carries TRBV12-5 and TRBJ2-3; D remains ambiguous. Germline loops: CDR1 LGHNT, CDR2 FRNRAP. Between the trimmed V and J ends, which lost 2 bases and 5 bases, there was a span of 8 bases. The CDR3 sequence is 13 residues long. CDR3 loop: CASGLFPRDTQYF. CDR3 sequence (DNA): TGTGCTAGTGGTTTGTTCCCCAGAGATACGCAGTATTTT. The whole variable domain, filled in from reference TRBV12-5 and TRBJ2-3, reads DARVTQTPRHKVTEMGQEVTMRCQPILGHNTVFWYRQTMMQGLELLAYFRNRAPLDDSGMPKDRFSAEMPDATLATLKIQPSEPRDSAVYFCASGLFPRDTQYFGPGTRLTVL.

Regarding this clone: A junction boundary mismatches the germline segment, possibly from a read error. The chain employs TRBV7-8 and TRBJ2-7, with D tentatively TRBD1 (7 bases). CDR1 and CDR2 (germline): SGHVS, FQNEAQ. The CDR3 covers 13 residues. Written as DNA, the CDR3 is TGTGCCAGCAGCTTGACTAGACAGGGACATATGAACTTC. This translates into CASSLTRQGHMNF. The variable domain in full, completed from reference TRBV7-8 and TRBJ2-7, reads GAGVSQSPRYKVAKRGQDVALRCDPISGHVSLFWYQQALGQGPEFLTYFQNEAQLDKSGLPSDRFFAERPEGSVSTLKIQRTQQEDSAVYLCASSLTRQGHMNFGPGTRLTVT.

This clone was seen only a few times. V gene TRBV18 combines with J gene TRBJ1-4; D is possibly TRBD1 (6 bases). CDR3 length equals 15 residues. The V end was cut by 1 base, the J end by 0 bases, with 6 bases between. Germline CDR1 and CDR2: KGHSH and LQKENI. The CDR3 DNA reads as TGTGCCAGCTCACCACAGGGGGCAACTAATGAAAAACTGTTTTTT. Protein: CASSPQGATNEKLFF.

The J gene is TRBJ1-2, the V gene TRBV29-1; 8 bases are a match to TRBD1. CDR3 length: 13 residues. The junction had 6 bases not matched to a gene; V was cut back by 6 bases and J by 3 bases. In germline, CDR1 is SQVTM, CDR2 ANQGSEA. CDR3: CSVAGGLDYGYTF. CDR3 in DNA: TGCAGCGTGGCAGGGGGCTTGGACTATGGCTACACCTTC.

The CDR3 protein is CASSVDGQGYGYTF. CDR3 coding DNA: TGTGCCAGCAGCGTAGATGGACAGGGGTATGGCTACACCTTC. The gene calls are TRBV9 and TRBJ1-2, with 9 bases aligning to TRBD1. Germline assignment: CDR1 SGDLS and CDR2 YYNGEE. The CDR3 is 14 amino acids. Germline trimming cut 0 bases from V and 5 bases from J; bases unmatched to any gene: 2. The variable domain in full, with the rest retrieved from reference TRBV9 and TRBJ1-2, is DSGVTQTPKHLITATGQRVTLRCSPRSGDLSVYWYQQSLDQGLQFLIQYYNGEERAKGNILERFSAQQFPDLHSELNLSSLELGDSALYFCASSVDGQGYGYTFGSGTRLTVV.

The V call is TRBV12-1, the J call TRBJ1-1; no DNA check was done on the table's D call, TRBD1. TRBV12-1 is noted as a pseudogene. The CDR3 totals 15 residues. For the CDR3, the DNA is TGTGCCAGCAGCAGGGGCCTTATCGGGCACACTGAAGCTTTCTTT. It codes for CASSRGLIGHTEAFF.

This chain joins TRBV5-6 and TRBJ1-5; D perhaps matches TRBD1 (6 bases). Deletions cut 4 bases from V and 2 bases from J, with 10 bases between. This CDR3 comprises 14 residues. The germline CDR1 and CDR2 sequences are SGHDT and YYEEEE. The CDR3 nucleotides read TGTGCCAGCAGCCCATCAGGGGGCAATCAGCCCCAGCATTTT. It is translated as CASSPSGGNQPQHF.

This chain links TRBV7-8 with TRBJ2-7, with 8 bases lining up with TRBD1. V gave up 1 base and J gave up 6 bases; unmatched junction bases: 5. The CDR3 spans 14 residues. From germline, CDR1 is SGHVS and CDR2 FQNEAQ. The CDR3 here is CASSLDRGSGEQYF. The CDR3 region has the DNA TGTGCCAGCAGCTTAGACAGGGGGTCAGGCGAGCAGTACTTC.

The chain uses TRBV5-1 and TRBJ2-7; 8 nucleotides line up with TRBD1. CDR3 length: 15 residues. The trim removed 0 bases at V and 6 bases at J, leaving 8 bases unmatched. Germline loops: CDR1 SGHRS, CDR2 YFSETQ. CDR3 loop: CASSLGGTGLGEQYF. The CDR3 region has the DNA TGCGCCAGCAGCTTGGGAGGGACAGGACTCGGCGAGCAGTACTTC.

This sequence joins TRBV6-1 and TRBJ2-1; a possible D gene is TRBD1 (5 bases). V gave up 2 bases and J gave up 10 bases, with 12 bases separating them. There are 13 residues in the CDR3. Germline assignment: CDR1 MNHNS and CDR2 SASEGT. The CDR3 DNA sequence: TGTGCCAGCAGTGAAAGGGGTCTAACGGAGCAGTTCTTC. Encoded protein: CASSERGLTEQFF.

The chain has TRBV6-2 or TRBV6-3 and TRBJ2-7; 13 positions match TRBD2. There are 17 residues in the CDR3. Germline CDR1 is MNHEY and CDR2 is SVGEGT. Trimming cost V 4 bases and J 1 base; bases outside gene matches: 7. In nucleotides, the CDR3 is TGTGCCAGCAGTTTGGGGACTAGCGGGGTACTTTCCTACGAGCAGTACTTC. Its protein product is CASSLGTSGVLSYEQYF.

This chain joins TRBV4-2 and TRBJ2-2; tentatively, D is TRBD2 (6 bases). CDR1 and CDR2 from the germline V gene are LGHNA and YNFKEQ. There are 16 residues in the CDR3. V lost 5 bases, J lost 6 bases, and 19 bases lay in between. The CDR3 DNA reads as TGTGCCAGCAGCTCCCGTTGGTGGGGGGACTCCGGGGAGCTGTTTTTT. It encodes CASSSRWWGDSGELFF.

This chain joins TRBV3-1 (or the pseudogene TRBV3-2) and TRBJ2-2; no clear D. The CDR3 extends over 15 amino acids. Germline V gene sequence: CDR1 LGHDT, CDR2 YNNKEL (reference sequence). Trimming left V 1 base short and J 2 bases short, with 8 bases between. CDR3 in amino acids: CASSQGYSNTGELFF. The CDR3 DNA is TGTGCCAGCAGCCAAGGGTACAGTAACACCGGGGAGCTGTTTTTT.

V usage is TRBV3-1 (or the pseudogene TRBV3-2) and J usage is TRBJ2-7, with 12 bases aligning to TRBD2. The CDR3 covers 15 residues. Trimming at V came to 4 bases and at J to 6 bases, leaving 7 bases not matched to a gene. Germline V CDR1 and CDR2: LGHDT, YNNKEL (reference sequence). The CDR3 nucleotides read TGTGCCAGCAGCCGCCTAGCGGGGGGGCTACGCGAGCAGTACTTC. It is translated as CASSRLAGGLREQYF.

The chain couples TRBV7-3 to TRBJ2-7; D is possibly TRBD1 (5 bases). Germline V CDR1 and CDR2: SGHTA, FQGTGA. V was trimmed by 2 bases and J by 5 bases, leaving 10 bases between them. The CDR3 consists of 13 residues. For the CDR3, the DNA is TGTGCCAGCAGCTTATTTTCAGGGAACGAGCAGTACTTC. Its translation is CASSLFSGNEQYF.

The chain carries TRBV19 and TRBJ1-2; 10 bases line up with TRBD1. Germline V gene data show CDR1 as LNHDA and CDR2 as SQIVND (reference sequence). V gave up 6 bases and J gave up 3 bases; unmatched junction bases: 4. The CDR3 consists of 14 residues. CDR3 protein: CASSRGTGDYGYTF. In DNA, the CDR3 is TGTGCCAGTAGCCGTGGGACAGGGGACTATGGCTACACCTTC.

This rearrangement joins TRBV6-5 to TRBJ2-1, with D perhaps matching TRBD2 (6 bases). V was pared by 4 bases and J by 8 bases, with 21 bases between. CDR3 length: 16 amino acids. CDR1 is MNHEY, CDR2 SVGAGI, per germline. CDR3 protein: CASSSGGVAKKYEQFF. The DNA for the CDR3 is TGTGCCAGCAGTTCCGGCGGGGTAGCCAAGAAGTATGAGCAGTTCTTC.

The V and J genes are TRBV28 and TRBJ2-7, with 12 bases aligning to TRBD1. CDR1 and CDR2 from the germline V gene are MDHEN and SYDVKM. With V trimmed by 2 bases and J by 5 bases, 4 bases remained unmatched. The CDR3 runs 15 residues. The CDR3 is CASSLPGQGADEQYF. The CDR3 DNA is TGTGCCAGCAGTTTACCGGGACAGGGGGCGGACGAGCAGTACTTC.